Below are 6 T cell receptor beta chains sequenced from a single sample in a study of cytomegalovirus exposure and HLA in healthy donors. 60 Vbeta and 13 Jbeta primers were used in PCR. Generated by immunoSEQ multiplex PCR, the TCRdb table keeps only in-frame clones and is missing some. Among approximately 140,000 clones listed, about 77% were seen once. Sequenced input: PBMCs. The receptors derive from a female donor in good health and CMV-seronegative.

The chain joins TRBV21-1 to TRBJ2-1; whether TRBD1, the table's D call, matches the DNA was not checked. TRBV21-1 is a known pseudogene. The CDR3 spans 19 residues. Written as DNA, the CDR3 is TGTGCCAGCAGCAACCCGGGGAGAGTGGGGGACAGGGGTAACAATGAGCAGTTCTTC. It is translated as CASSNPGRVGDRGNNEQFF.

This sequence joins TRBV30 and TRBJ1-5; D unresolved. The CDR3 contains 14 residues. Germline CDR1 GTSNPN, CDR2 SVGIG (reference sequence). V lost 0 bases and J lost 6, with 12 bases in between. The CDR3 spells CAWSVHGEGQPQHF. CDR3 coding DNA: TGTGCCTGGAGTGTACACGGGGAGGGTCAGCCCCAGCATTTT.

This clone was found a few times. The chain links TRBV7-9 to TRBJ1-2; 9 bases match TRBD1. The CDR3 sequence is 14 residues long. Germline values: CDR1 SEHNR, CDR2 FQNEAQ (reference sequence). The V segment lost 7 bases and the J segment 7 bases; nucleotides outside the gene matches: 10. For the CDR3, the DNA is TGTGCCAGCACCCCCGCACAGGGGGCAGGTGGCTACACCTTC. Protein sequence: CASTPAQGAGGYTF.

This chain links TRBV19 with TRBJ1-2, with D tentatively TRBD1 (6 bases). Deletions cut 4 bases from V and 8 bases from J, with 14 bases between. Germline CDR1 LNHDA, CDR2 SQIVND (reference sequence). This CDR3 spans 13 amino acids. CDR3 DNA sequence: TGTGCCAGTAGTACCAAAAACAGGGAAGGCTACACCTTC. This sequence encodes CASSTKNREGYTF.

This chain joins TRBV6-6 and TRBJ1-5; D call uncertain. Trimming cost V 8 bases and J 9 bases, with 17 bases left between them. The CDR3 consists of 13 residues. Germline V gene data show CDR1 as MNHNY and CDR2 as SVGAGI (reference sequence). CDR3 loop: CASFREGSRPQHF. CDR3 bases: TGTGCCAGCTTTCGGGAGGGATCCCGGCCCCAGCATTTT.

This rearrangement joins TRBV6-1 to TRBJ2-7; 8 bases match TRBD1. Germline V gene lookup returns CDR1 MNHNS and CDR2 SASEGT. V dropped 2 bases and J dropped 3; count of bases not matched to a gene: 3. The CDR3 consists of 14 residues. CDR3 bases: TGTGCCAGCAGTGAAAAACAGGGGGTCTACGAGCAGTACTTC. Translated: CASSEKQGVYEQYF.